This T cell receptor (beta chain) was identified during a study of cytomegalovirus exposure and HLA in healthy donors (dated by TCRdb to 2016 to 2017). Concerning the study at large: An earlier analysis of more than 550 of the donors reported approximately 280 Gb of sequence data and 117 million unique TCR beta sequences obtained from about 179 million T cells. Among 398 genotyped donors of the cohort, an average of roughly 230,000 unique TCR beta nucleotide sequences was sequenced per donor, of which about 19% were non-productive. To study patterns of TCR occurrence, a later analysis re-analyzed previously published TCR beta repertoires from under 750 donors and added high-resolution HLA genotyping. In the later analysis, no new phenotypic data were used to find candidate immune exposures; instead, reliance was placed on TCR beta sequences and their occurrence across donors. To decide whether each TCR beta V gene segment behaved as functional or pseudogenic, an earlier analysis of approximately 620 of the donors relied on high-throughput TCR beta sequencing. Several DR-DQ haplotypes were treated as single units for association and clustering because of strong linkage in the cohort. The genetic ancestry cluster associated with self-reported Caucasian donors included about 81% of the 398 genotyped donors. The study used immunosequencing to profile the T cell repertoires of 666 subjects and linked those repertoires to cytomegalovirus serostatus. Every repertoire in the discovery cohort had been generated on one and the same sequencing platform. A later genetic analysis took genome-wide SNP genotypes for about three fifths of the roughly 670 donors and used that subset as a discovery cohort. HLA typing covered class I and class II loci at four-digit resolution. The study aimed to test whether cataloging public T cell receptors could reveal signatures of past pathogen exposure. Besides the first cohort of roughly 640 subjects, a separate validation cohort made up of 120 different subjects was used. To predict cytomegalovirus infection status, the study brought together high-throughput TCR immunosequencing, statistical association of individual TCRs with disease status, and machine learning. The number of typed donors differed by locus: roughly 629-640 for A, B, C, DRB1 and DQB1; approximately 540 for DQA1; roughly 600 for DPA1; and around 470 for DPB1. An early release that covered around 590 HLA-typed donors contained about 300 gigabases of sequencing data and 75 million to 100 million unique TCR sequences. Alongside the repertoire data, information on donor age, sex, ethnicity and CMV serostatus was compiled. Here is what the overall study found, with its caveats: In an earlier analysis of around 600 of the donors, most TCR beta V segments were observed in productive rearrangements about 90% or about 30% of the time, broadly matching IMGT annotations. The study listed around 160 TCR beta chains as associated with cytomegalovirus. Immune exposure information for the cohort was limited to CMV serostatus. V-gene and J-gene trimming of TCR beta chains was associated with a missense DCLRE1C variant in a later genetic analysis, and the association was replicated in an independent cohort. A further reported finding was that TCR beta sequences accurately predicted the HLA-A and HLA-B alleles for most subjects in the first cohort. Presence/absence analyses assumed roughly uniform sequencing depth across donors, an assumption that may not hold. Some IMGT-functional V segments, including TRBV6-2 and TRBV6-3, could not be distinguished by the 87-base-pair reads and were therefore excluded. A cluster of highly shared sequence variants was judged likely to be a technical artifact of the sequencing pipeline. According to a later analysis, most CMV-associated TCR beta chains appeared to be HLA-restricted, and the HLA associations seemed to be driven largely by CMV exposure. In a later analysis, some 18,000 TCR beta sequences were associated with specific HLA alleles at a false discovery rate of 0.05. Correlated functional status among segregating V segments might be attributable to linkage disequilibrium, but an unknown experimental factor could not be ruled out. The cohort was sequenced for TCR beta chains only, and without alpha or paired-chain data the features that could be detected were limited. HLA typing was unavailable for some donors at each locus, so association tests used only the typed subset. According to a later genetic analysis, donors in an Asian-associated ancestry cluster had fewer N-insertions in productive TCRs than the approximately 690-donor mean. Across donors, most TCR sequences were observed very rarely, whereas some public TCRs were present in many individuals. Compared with equally common non-associated chains, HLA-associated TCR beta chains in a later analysis were more clonally expanded and had lower generation probabilities. Cytomegalovirus status was reported to be diagnosed by the classifier with high specificity and sensitivity in both the original and validation cohorts. Because counts were too low, more than 15 rarely observed V segments, including chromosome 9 orphons, were excluded from the earlier analysis of 587 of the donors. The authors suggested that the approach could potentially be extended to other disease states and immunological phenotypes. When HLA alleles, especially DR and DQ, strongly co-occurred, attributing TCR associations to individual alleles was difficult. In a later analysis, several top co-occurrence clusters were reported to appear linked to parvovirus B19, influenza, CMV and Epstein-Barr virus. In vitro tests confirmed that a few of the cytomegalovirus-associated TCR beta chains recognize cytomegalovirus antigens. In a later analysis, TCR association rates were found to vary across HLA loci, with the most associated TCRs seen for DRB1 alleles and the fewest for HLA-C alleles.

The library was made by the immunoSEQ multiplex PCR assay. For the multiplex PCR, a mixture combining 60 forward primers for TCR Vbeta segments and 13 reverse primers for TCR Jbeta segments was used. Amplification of the CDR3 region of rearranged TCR beta genes was performed with a multiplex PCR assay on genomic DNA. Amplified TCR beta libraries were sequenced as 87-base-pair reads on the Illumina HiSeq System. On the study's bioinformatics: A later analysis counted about 82 million unique TCR beta chains across the 650 to 700 repertoires, and 10 million to 11 million of these chains were shared by at least two donors. Raw reads were error-corrected and collapsed into unique sequences by a nearest-neighbor algorithm in which closely related sequences were merged to remove PCR and sequencing errors. CDR3 sequences were aligned to IMGT reference sequences to assign V, D and J gene segments. Each retained sequence needed at least a six-nucleotide match to both a V gene segment and a J gene segment. Rearrangements were classified as productive when the CDR3 lacked stop codons and remained in frame with V and J, and all other rearrangements were classified as non-productive. Following IMGT convention, CDR3 was defined as the stretch from the second conserved V-encoded cysteine up to the conserved J-encoded phenylalanine. In an earlier analysis of more than 550 of the donors, sequences lacking an unambiguous match to a single V gene segment were excluded. An earlier analysis of roughly 590 of the donors called V segments functional above 56.7% productive rearrangements and segregating when the between-donor standard deviation exceeded 5%. To diagnose cytomegalovirus status from the catalog of TCR beta chain sequences, a statistical classification framework was built. A later analysis assigned V and J genes by comparing TCR nucleotide sequences with IMGT/GENE-DB human TR gene sequences. Using the TCRdist pipeline, a later analysis assigned CDR3 sequences along with most-parsimonious VDJ recombination scenarios. A later analysis defined each TCR beta chain by its CDR3 amino acid sequence plus V-gene family, and excluded reads lacking a unique V-gene family. As a way to deal with suspected cross-contamination and a sequencing artifact, a later analysis dropped 450 to 600 nucleotide sequences that were highly shared and had low generation probability. A later analysis calculated a clonal expansion index for each public chain from normalized within-repertoire ranks of inferred template counts. In a later analysis, generation probabilities were computed with a VDJ recombination model fitted to out-of-frame rearrangements, and the resulting probabilities were checked against IGoR. In a later analysis, hypergeometric tests were used to score TCR-TCR, TCR-HLA and TCR-CMV co-occurrence, with a repertoire-size bias correction applied to TCR pairs. False discovery rates were estimated in a later analysis by permuting HLA or CMV assignments 20 times. In a later analysis, co-occurring TCRs were grouped using DBSCAN, with TCRdist sequence similarity added in when clustering inside HLA-allele-positive subsets. Co-occurrence clustering excluded repertoires with fewer than 30,000 or more than 120,000 public chains, plus five with anomalous nucleotide sharing. Drawn from immuneACCESS, this table holds only the in-frame rearrangements with V and J called that TCRdb kept. Clones are partly lost; checked studies trace under half to an unresolved V gene and leave the rest unexplained. V and J calls and clone size are as listed in that table; D and trimming were resolved from the DNA. The sample table shows around 230,000 clones, and 78% are seen once. More than 0.45% of the sample goes to the ten largest clones.

In total, roughly 670 healthy bone marrow donors made up the cohort. At the time of sampling, all cohort members were nominally healthy, though unrecorded immune exposures were likely present. The donor tested CMV seronegative and was one of the 352 seronegative cohort members. A peripheral blood sample was collected from each donor, and TCR beta sequencing was performed on peripheral blood mononuclear cells. The Qiagen DNeasy Blood Extraction Kit was used to extract genomic DNA from the blood cell samples. From cysteine to phenylalanine, the CDR3 is 15 amino acids long. Only the CDR3 part of the read is kept: 45 bases, read in frame from the first base. Between the V and J ends, shortened by 0 bases and 1 base respectively, the junction contains 10 bases. The germline V gene encodes CDR1 SGHDT and CDR2 YYEEEE. Turning to this clone: Its antigen has not been determined. No much larger clone exists at a distance of one base, and base qualities are not known.

The sample comprised PBMCs. This TCR was sampled from a boy aged 5-17 years in good health and CMV-seronegative. The V and J segments used are TRBV5-6 and TRBJ1-1, with TRBD1 as a weak D call on 5 bases. The CDR3 region reads CASSLGGRGNTEAFF. The sequenced DNA is TGTGCCAGCAGCTTGGGGGGTAGGGGGAACACTGAAGCTTTCTTT.